Listed here are 23 T cell receptor beta chains from one sample, sequenced in a study of siplizumab effects on memory and regulatory T cells. The method was immunoSEQ multiplex PCR; TCRdb's version includes in-frame clones alone and lacks a portion of them. The sample lists roughly 69,000 clones, 83% occurring once. Material: memory CD4+ T cells sorted from blood. The source is a human donor in good health.

The chain carries TRBV18 and TRBJ2-3, with 7 bases lining up with TRBD1. Germline V lookup: CDR1 KGHSH, CDR2 LQKENI. The CDR3 is made up of 15 amino acids. V was clipped by 3 bases and J by 3 bases; unmatched bases: 6. CDR3 coding DNA: TGTGCCAGCTCACCCGACAGGGTGAGAACAGATACGCAGTATTTT. Protein product: CASSPDRVRTDTQYF.

This clone was observed a few times. The chain employs TRBV7-9 and TRBJ1-3; D is uncertain. The CDR3 spans 12 residues. CDR1 is SEHNR and CDR2 is FQNEAQ in the germline V gene (reference sequence). Trimming pared 5 bases from V and 4 bases from J, leaving 6 bases between. The CDR3 protein is CASSQPGNTIYF. The CDR3 DNA follows: TGTGCCAGCAGCCAACCCGGAAACACCATATATTTT.

This clone has only one observation. CDR3 region: CASRFQTSSYEQYF. The CDR3 region has the DNA TGTGCCAGCAGATTCCAGACGAGCTCCTACGAGCAGTACTTC. The chain recombines TRBV2 with TRBJ2-7; D remains unclear. CDR1 SNHLY and CDR2 FYNNEI come from the germline V gene. Trimming removed 6 bases from V and 0 bases from J, with 12 bases in between. The CDR3 is made up of 14 amino acids.

This clone was counted between two and nine times. The rearrangement joins TRBV7-3 to TRBJ2-2; 7 nucleotides agree with TRBD2. Trimming took 1 base from V and 6 from J; bases not matched to a gene: 17. CDR3 size: 19 residues. The germline V gene encodes CDR1 SGHTA and CDR2 FQGTGA. CDR3 in amino acids: CASSLSMRGRAGDPGELFF. CDR3 nucleotide sequence: TGTGCCAGCAGCTTAAGTATGAGGGGTCGGGCGGGAGACCCCGGGGAGCTGTTTTTT.

The J gene is TRBJ1-4, the V gene TRBV6-5; D is possibly TRBD1 (6 bases). Germline loops: CDR1 MNHEY, CDR2 SVGAGI. V gave up 0 bases and J gave up 9 bases, with 17 bases separating them. CDR3 size: 16 residues. The CDR3, as DNA: TGTGCCAGCAGTTACTCGAAATTCCCGACAGGACAAAAACTGTTTTTT. It codes for CASSYSKFPTGQKLFF.

This clone was found once. This sequence joins TRBV15 and TRBJ2-5; 7 bases fit TRBD2. Germline V gives CDR1 LNHNV, CDR2 YYDKDF (reference sequence). V gave up 5 bases and J gave up 7 bases; unmatched junction bases: 16. This CDR3 is 16 amino acids long. CDR3 sequence (DNA): TGTGCCACCAGCCCACTGGGGGGGGTTGGTTTGGTGACCCAGTACTTC. This gives the protein CATSPLGGVGLVTQYF.

This rearrangement joins TRBV6-1 to TRBJ2-2; unclear D gene. The CDR3 is 14 amino acids. V was cut by 7 bases and J by 0 bases, with 9 bases left in between. The germline V gene encodes CDR1 MNHNS and CDR2 SASEGT. The CDR3 protein is CASTVVANTGELFF. In DNA, the CDR3 is TGTGCCAGCACTGTTGTAGCGAACACCGGGGAGCTGTTTTTT.

J is TRBJ2-7 and V is TRBV6-5; D unresolved. V was clipped by 6 bases and J by 5 bases, with 8 bases between them. This CDR3 has 11 amino acids. Germline V lookup: CDR1 MNHEY, CDR2 SVGAGI. The CDR3 nucleotides are TGTGCCAGCAGGACTCGGGACGAGCAGTACTTC. As protein: CASRTRDEQYF.

The chain employs TRBV27 and TRBJ1-2; tentative D call: TRBD1 (6 bases). V gave up 2 bases and J gave up 7 bases, with 14 bases separating them. The length of the CDR3 is 14 residues. Looked up from germline, CDR1 is MNHEY and CDR2 is SMNVEV (reference sequence). The chain's CDR3 is CASSLITGQGGYTF. Written as DNA, the CDR3 is TGTGCCAGCAGTTTAATTACGGGACAAGGTGGCTACACCTTC.

V and J are TRBV28 and TRBJ2-5; TRBD2 matches 7 bases. CDR3 length: 15 residues. After removal of 4 bases from V and 5 bases from J, the junction contained 10 bases not matched to a gene. Looked up from germline, CDR1 is MDHEN and CDR2 is SYDVKM. CDR3 amino acids: CASSSSGTGRETQYF. Here the CDR3 DNA reads TGTGCCAGCAGTTCCTCCGGCACCGGGAGGGAGACCCAGTACTTC.

The chain joins TRBV2 to TRBJ2-3, with TRBD2 matching over 8 bases. From germline, CDR1 is SNHLY and CDR2 FYNNEI. Trimming took 6 bases from V and 2 from J; bases not matched to a gene: 7. The CDR3 covers 15 residues. The CDR3 loop is CASSEGGGNTDTQYF. The CDR3 nucleotides are TGTGCCAGCAGCGAGGGCGGGGGGAACACAGATACGCAGTATTTT.

The chain couples TRBV10-3 to TRBJ1-1; a possible D gene is TRBD1 (5 bases). The CDR3 has 13 amino acids. V lost 3 bases to trimming and J lost 1 base, with 6 bases between them. The germline V gene has CDR1 ENHRY and CDR2 SYGVKD. For the CDR3, the DNA is TGTGCCATCAGTGATCAGGGGAACACTGAAGCTTTCTTT. Translated: CAISDQGNTEAFF.

The chain links TRBV7-9 to TRBJ2-2; either TRBD1 or TRBD2 may supply D (5 bases each). CDR1 and CDR2 (germline): SEHNR, FQNEAQ (reference sequence). The CDR3 length is 16 residues. The V end lost 1 base, the J end lost 3 bases, and 12 bases lay between the germline ends. CDR3 sequence: CASSLGDRGDTGELFF. In DNA, the CDR3 is TGTGCCAGCAGCTTAGGGGACCGAGGGGACACCGGGGAGCTGTTTTTT.

The CDR3, as DNA: TGTGCCAGCAGTCGCAGCGGGAGGCGTGACAATGAGCAGTTCTTC. Amino acids: CASSRSGRRDNEQFF. The rearrangement joins TRBV6-1 to TRBJ2-1; TRBD2 agrees at 9 bases. CDR1 and CDR2 from the germline V gene are MNHNS and SASEGT. CDR3 size: 15 residues. The V and J ends lost 5 bases and 5 bases, in that order; junction bases with no gene match: 7.

V is TRBV4-1 and J is TRBJ2-4; TRBD1 matches at 8 bases. CDR3 size: 15 residues. Trimming removed 1 base from V and 9 bases from J; junction bases left unmatched: 8. From germline, CDR1 is MGHRA and CDR2 YSYEKL. The CDR3 protein is CASSQAGQGLGIQYF. The CDR3 nucleotides read TGCGCCAGCAGCCAAGCTGGACAGGGCCTCGGCATTCAGTACTTC.

The chain links TRBV4-1 to TRBJ2-6, with 10 bases lining up with TRBD1. Per the germline V gene, CDR1 is MGHRA and CDR2 is YSYEKL. The CDR3 is 19 residues long. V shed 3 bases and J 0 bases; nucleotides not matched to a gene: 8. CDR3 sequence reads: CASSQDSGTGDSGANVLTF. The DNA of the CDR3 is TGCGCCAGCAGCCAGGATTCCGGGACAGGGGACTCTGGGGCCAACGTCCTGACTTTC.

The chain couples TRBV10-3 to TRBJ2-1, with 8 bases lining up with TRBD2. CDR1 is ENHRY, CDR2 SYGVKD, per germline. The CDR3 spans 17 residues. V lost 0 bases, J lost 3 bases, and 7 bases stayed unmatched. CDR3 residues: CAISESIPGGRYNEQFF. For the CDR3, the DNA is TGTGCCATCAGTGAGTCGATTCCGGGAGGGCGCTACAATGAGCAGTTCTTC.

This clone has more than one count but fewer than ten. CDR3 protein: CASSLDGYYGYTF. CDR3 in DNA: TGTGCCAGCAGCCTGGACGGCTACTATGGCTACACCTTC. The chain couples TRBV5-4 to TRBJ1-2; D is ambiguous. CDR1 SGHNT and CDR2 YYREEE come from the germline V gene (reference sequence). The CDR3 consists of 13 residues. The V and J ends lost 4 bases and 3 bases respectively, with 10 bases between them.

The chain is built from TRBV6-1 and TRBJ2-7, with a possible D match to TRBD1 (6 bases). The germline V and J ends were trimmed by 6 bases and 1 base, with 10 bases remaining between them. The CDR3 runs 13 residues. Germline V gene data show CDR1 as MNHNS and CDR2 as SASEGT. The CDR3 protein is CASRQGQSYEQYF. CDR3 sequence (DNA): TGTGCCAGCAGACAAGGACAGTCCTACGAGCAGTACTTC.

The V gene is TRBV5-6, the J gene TRBJ1-1; D unresolved. Germline V gene lookup returns CDR1 SGHDT and CDR2 YYEEEE. Trimming shortened V by 1 base and J by 1 base, and 8 bases separated the two germline ends. The CDR3 length is 14 residues. CDR3 coding DNA: TGTGCCAGCAGCTTGCAGCAGCAGAACACTGAAGCTTTCTTT. This translates into CASSLQQQNTEAFF.

The chain recombines TRBV2 with TRBJ2-7; 9 nucleotides align to TRBD1. CDR1 and CDR2 (germline): SNHLY, FYNNEI. With 6 bases clipped from V and 11 bases from J, the junction kept 11 bases outside the gene matches. The CDR3 sequence is 13 residues long. The CDR3 bases are TGTGCCAGCAGCGGGACAGGGTACGATTATGAGTACTTC. Its translation: CASSGTGYDYEYF.

This clone was picked up one time. The chain employs TRBV7-9 and TRBJ1-2; D ambiguous. This CDR3 contains 17 residues. Germline V lookup: CDR1 SEHNR, CDR2 FQNEAQ (reference sequence). Trimming took 2 bases from V and 1 from J, leaving 17 bases between them. CDR3 sequence: CASSLRSDRGVNYGYTF. The CDR3 nucleotides are TGTGCCAGCAGCTTACGATCGGACCGGGGAGTTAACTATGGCTACACCTTC.

The chain couples TRBV20-1 to TRBJ1-4; D is ambiguous. V lost 8 bases, J lost 8 bases, and 12 bases lay in between. Germline V lookup: CDR1 DFQATT, CDR2 SNEGSKA (reference sequence). There are 11 residues in the CDR3. CDR3 bases: TGCAGTAGCAAGGTGGGAGAAAAACTGTTTTTT. It specifies CSSKVGEKLFF.